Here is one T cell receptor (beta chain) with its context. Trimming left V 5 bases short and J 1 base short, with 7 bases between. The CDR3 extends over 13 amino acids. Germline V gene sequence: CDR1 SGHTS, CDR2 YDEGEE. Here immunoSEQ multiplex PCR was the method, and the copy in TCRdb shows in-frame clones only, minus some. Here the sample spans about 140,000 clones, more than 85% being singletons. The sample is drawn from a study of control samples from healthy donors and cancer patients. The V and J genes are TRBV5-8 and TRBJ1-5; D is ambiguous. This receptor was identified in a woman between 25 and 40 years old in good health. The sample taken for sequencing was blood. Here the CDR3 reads CASSRQSNQPQHF. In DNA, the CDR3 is TGTGCCAGCAGTAGGCAGAGCAATCAGCCCCAGCATTTT.